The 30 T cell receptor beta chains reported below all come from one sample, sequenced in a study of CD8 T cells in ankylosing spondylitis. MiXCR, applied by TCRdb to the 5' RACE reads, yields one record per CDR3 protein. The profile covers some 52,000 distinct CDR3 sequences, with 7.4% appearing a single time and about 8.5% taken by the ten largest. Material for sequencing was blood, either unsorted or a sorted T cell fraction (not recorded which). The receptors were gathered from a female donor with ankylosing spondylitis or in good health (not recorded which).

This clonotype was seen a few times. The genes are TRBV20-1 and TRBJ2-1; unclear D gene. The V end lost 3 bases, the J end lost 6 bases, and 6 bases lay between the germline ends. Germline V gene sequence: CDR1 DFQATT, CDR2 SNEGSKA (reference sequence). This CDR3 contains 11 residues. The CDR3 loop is CSASNSNEQFF. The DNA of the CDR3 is TGCAGTGCTAGCAATAGCAATGAGCAGTTCTTC.

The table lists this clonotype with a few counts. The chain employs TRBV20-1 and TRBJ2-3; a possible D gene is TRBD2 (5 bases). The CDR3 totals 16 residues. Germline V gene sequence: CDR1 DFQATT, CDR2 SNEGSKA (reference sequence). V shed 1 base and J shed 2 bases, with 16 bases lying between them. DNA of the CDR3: TGCAGTGCTAGAGCAGGTATGAGGGAAGCCACAGATACGCAGTATTTT. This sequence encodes CSARAGMREATDTQYF.

The CDR3 sequence: CASSHGTGRGNQPQHF. CDR3 nucleotides: TGTGCCAGCAGCCACGGGACAGGGAGAGGCAATCAGCCCCAGCATTTT. The rearrangement uses TRBV7-2 and TRBJ1-5; 9 bases match TRBD1. The J segment lost 2 bases and the V segment lost 5 bases, leaving 7 bases of the junction unmatched. The germline V gene has CDR1 SGHTA and CDR2 FQGNSA. This CDR3 is built from 16 residues.

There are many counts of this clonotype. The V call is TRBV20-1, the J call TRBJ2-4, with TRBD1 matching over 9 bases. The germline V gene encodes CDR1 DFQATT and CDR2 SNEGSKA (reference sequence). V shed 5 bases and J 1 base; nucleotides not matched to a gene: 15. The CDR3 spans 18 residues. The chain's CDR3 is CSAYPLGQGPAAKNIQYF. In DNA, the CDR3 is TGCAGTGCTTATCCTTTGGGACAGGGTCCTGCGGCCAAAAACATTCAGTACTTC.

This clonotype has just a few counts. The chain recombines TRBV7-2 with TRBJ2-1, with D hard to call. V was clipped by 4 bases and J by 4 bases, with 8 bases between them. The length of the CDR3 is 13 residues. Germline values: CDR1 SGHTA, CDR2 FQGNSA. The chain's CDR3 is CASSSYIYNEQFF. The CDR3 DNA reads TGTGCCAGCAGCTCCTACATTTACAATGAGCAGTTCTTC.

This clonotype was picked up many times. CDR3 in amino acids: CASSEGPAEQETQYF. CDR3 coding DNA: TGTGCCAGCAGTGAAGGTCCAGCGGAGCAAGAGACCCAGTACTTC. The genes are TRBV2 and TRBJ2-5; a weak D match, TRBD2 (5 bases). Germline V gene data show CDR1 as SNHLY and CDR2 as FYNNEI. The CDR3 has 15 residues. V lost 1 base and J lost 2, with 11 bases in between.

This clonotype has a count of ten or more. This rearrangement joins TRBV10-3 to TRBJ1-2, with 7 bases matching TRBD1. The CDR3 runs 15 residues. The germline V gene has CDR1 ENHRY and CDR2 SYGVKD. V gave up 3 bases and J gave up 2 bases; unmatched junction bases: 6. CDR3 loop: CAISEHGQVNYGYTF. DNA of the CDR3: TGTGCCATCAGTGAACACGGACAGGTCAACTATGGCTACACCTTC.

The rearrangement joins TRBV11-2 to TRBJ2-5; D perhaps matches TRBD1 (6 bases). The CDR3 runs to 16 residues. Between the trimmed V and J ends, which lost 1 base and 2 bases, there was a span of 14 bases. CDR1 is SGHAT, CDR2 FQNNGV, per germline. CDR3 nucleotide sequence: TGTGCCAGCAGCTTAGGGGACAAAGGACCGCAAGAGACCCAGTACTTC. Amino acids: CASSLGDKGPQETQYF.

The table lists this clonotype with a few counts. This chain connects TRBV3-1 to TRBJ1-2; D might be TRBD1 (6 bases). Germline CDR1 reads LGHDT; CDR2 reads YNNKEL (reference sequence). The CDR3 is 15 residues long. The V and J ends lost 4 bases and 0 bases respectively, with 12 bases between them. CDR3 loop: CASSPRDTANYGYTF. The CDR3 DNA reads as TGTGCCAGCAGCCCCCGGGACACAGCTAACTATGGCTACACCTTC.

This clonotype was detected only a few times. CDR3 protein: CASSLSWADYEQYV. CDR3 coding DNA: TGCGCCAGCAGCTTGAGTTGGGCAGACTACGAGCAGTACGTC. This chain links TRBV5-1 with TRBJ2-7; D is unresolved. Trimming pared 1 base from V and 3 bases from J, leaving 11 bases between. The CDR3 runs 14 residues. Looked up from germline, CDR1 is SGHRS and CDR2 is YFSETQ.

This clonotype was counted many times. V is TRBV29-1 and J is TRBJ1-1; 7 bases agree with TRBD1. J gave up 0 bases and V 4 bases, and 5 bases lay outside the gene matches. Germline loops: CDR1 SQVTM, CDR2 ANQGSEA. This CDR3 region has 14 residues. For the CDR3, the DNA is TGCAGCGTTGTCGGGACAGAAATGAACACTGAAGCTTTCTTT. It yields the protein CSVVGTEMNTEAFF.

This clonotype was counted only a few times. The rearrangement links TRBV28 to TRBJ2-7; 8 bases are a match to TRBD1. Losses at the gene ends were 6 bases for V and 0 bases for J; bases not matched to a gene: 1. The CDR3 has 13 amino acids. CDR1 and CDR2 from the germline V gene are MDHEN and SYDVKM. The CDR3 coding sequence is TGTGCCAGCAGGGGACAGGCCTCCTACGAGCAGTACGTC. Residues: CASRGQASYEQYV.

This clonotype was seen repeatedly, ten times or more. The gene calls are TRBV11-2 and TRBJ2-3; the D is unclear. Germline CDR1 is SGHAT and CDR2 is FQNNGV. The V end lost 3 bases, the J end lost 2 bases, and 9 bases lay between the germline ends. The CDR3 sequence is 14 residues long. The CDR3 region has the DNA TGTGCCAGCAGCTTTGGCAGAACCACAGATACGCAGTATTTT. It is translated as CASSFGRTTDTQYF.

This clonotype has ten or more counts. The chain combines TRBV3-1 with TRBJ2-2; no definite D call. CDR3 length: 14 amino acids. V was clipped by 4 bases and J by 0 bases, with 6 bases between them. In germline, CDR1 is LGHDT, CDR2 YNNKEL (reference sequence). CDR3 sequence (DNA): TGTGCCAGCAGCCTCGACACGAACACCGGGGAGCTGTTTTTT. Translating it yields CASSLDTNTGELFF.

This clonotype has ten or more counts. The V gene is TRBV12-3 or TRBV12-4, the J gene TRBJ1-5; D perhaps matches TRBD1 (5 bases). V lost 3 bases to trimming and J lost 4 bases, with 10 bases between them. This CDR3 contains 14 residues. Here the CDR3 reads CASSFGQGNQPQHF. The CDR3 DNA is TGTGCCAGCAGTTTTGGGCAGGGAAATCAGCCCCAGCATTTT.

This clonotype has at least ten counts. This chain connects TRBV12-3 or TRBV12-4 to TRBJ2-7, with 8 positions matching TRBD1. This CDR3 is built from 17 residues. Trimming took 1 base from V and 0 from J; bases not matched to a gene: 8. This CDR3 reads CASSLGLGQASSYEQYF. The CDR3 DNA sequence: TGTGCCAGCAGTTTAGGGCTGGGACAGGCGAGCTCCTACGAGCAGTACTTC.

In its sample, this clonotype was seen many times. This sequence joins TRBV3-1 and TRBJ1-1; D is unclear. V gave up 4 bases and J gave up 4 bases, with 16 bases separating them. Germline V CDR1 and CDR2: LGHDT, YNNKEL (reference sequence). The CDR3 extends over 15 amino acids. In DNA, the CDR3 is TGTGCCAGCAGCCTAAACATCGTTGGTGGCACTGAAGCTTTCTTT. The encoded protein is CASSLNIVGGTEAFF.

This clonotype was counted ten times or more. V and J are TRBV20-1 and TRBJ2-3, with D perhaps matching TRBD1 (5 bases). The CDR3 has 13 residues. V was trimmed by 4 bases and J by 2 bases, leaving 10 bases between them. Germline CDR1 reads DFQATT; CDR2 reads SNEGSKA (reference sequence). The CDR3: CSAKTDPTDTQYF. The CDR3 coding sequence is TGCAGTGCTAAGACAGACCCCACAGATACGCAGTATTTT.

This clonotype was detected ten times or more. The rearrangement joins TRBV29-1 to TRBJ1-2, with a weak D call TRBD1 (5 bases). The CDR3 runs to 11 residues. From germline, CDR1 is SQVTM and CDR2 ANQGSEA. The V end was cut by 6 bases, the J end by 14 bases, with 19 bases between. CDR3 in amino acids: CSVHRSLVGTF. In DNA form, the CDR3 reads TGCAGCGTGCACAGGTCTCTCGTGGGGACCTTC.

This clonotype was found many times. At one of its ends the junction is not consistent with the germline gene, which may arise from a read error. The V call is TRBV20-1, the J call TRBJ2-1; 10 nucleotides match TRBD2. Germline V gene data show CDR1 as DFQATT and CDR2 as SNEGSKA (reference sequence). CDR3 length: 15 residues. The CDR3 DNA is TGCAGTGCCAGAGGTGGGCTAGCGGGGGACAATGAGCAGTTCTTC. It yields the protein CSARGGLAGDNEQFF.

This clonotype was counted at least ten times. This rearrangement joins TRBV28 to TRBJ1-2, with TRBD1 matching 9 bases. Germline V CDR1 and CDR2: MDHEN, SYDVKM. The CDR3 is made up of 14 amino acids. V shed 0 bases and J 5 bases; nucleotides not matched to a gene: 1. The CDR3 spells CASSLWTGGYGYTF. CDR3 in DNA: TGTGCCAGCAGTTTATGGACAGGGGGGTATGGCTACACCTTC.

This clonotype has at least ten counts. Here the CDR3 reads CASSPGQGPFEQYF. The CDR3 nucleotides read TGTGCCAGCTCTCCGGGACAGGGCCCCTTCGAGCAGTACTTC. V and J are TRBV18 and TRBJ2-7; 9 bases match TRBD1. CDR1 is KGHSH, CDR2 LQKENI, per germline. This CDR3 region has 14 residues. The junction had 9 bases not matched to a gene; V was cut back by 6 bases and J by 6 bases.

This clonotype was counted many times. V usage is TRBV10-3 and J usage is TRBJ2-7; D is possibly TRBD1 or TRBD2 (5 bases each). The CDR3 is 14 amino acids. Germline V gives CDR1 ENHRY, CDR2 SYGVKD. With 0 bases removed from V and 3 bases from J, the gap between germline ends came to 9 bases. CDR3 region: CAISESRDRYEQYF. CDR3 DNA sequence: TGTGCCATCAGTGAGTCCAGGGACCGCTACGAGCAGTACTTC.

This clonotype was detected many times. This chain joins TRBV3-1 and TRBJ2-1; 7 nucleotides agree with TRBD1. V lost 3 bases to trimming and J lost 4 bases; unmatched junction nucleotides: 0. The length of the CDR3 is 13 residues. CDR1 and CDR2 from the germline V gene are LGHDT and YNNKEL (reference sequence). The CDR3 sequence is CASSQTGYNEQFF. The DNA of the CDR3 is TGTGCCAGCAGCCAGACAGGGTACAATGAGCAGTTCTTC.

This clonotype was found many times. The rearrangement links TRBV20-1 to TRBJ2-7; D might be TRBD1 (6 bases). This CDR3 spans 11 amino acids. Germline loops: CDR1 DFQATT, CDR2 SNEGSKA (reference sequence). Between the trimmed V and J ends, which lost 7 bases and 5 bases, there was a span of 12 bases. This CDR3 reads CSVAQGNEQYF. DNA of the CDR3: TGCAGTGTAGCCCAGGGGAACGAGCAGTACTTC.

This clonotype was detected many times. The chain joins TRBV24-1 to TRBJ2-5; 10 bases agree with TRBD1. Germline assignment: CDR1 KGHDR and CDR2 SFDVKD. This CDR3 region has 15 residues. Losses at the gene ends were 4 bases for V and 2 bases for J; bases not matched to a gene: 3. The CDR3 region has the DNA TGTGCCACCAGTGACATGGACAGGGGGCAAGAGACCCAGTACTTC. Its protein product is CATSDMDRGQETQYF.

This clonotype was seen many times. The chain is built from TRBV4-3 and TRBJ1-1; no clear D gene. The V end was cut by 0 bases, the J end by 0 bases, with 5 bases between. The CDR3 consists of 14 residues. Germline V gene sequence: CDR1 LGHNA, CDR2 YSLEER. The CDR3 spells CASSQEIVNTEAFF. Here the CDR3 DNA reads TGCGCCAGCAGCCAAGAAATAGTGAACACTGAAGCTTTCTTT.

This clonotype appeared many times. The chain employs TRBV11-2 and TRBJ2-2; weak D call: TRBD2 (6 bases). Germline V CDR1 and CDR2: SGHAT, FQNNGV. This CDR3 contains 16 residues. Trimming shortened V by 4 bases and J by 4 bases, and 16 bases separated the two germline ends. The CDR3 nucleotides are TGTGCCAGCAGCTCGAGACTAGGGAGCCTCACCGGGGAGCTGTTTTTT. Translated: CASSSRLGSLTGELFF.

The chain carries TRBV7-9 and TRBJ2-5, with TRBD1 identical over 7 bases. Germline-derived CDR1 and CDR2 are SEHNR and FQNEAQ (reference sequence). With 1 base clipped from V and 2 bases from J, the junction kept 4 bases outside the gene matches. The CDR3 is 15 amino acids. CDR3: CASSLDRGQQETQYF. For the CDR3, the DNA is TGTGCCAGCAGCTTAGACCGGGGACAGCAAGAGACCCAGTACTTC.

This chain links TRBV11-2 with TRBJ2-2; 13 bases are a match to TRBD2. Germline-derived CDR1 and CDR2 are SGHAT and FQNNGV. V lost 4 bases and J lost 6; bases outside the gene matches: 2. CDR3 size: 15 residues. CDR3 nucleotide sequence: TGTGCCAGCAGCTGGACTAGCGGGGGAGCCGGGGAGCTGTTTTTT. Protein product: CASSWTSGGAGELFF.